Following are 22 T cell receptor beta chains from one sample sequenced in a study of blood T cell repertoires in COVID-19. Clones were read by immunoSEQ multiplex PCR, and TCRdb kept only the in-frame ones, dropping some. Among tens of thousands of clones listed, 75% to 85% were seen once. The sequencing input was peripheral blood. These receptors all come from a human donor in a cohort sampled during active COVID-19.

V gene TRBV25-1 combines with J gene TRBJ1-1; 7 bases are a match to TRBD1. After removal of 1 base from V and 8 bases from J, the junction contained 4 bases not matched to a gene. This CDR3 region has 13 residues. The germline V gene has CDR1 MGHDK and CDR2 SYGVNS. The chain's CDR3 is CASSESGQPEAFF. In DNA form, the CDR3 reads TGTGCCAGCAGTGAATCGGGACAGCCAGAAGCTTTCTTT.

CDR3 loop: CASSEFGLGETQYF. Written as DNA, the CDR3 is TGCGCCAGCAGTGAGTTCGGCCTCGGGGAGACCCAGTACTTC. The V and J genes are TRBV10-1 and TRBJ2-5; D remains unclear. The V gene lost 1 base and the J gene lost 5 bases, with 11 bases spanning the gap. The CDR3 is 14 amino acids. In germline, CDR1 is WNHNN, CDR2 SYGVQD (reference sequence).

The CDR3 here is CASSLGGVAAFF. In DNA, the CDR3 is TGTGCCAGCAGTTTAGGCGGCGTTGCGGCTTTCTTT. The rearrangement links TRBV12-3 or TRBV12-4 to TRBJ1-1; D gene uncertain. This CDR3 spans 12 amino acids. With 1 base removed from V and 11 bases from J, the gap between germline ends came to 11 bases.

This clone came up a few times. The chain uses TRBV12-3 or TRBV12-4 and TRBJ1-2; 7 bases line up with TRBD1. This CDR3 is built from 13 residues. Trimming cost V 6 bases and J 7 bases; bases outside gene matches: 8. CDR3 loop: CASSPTGVGGYTF. CDR3 coding DNA: TGTGCCAGCAGCCCCACAGGGGTAGGTGGCTACACCTTC.

The J gene is TRBJ1-4, the V gene TRBV21-1; TRBD1, the table's D call, lacks a check against the DNA. TRBV21-1 represents a pseudogene. The CDR3 spans 15 residues. CDR3 protein: CASSTSGGRWKKLFF. The CDR3 coding sequence is TGTGCCAGCAGCACCTCAGGGGGAAGATGGAAAAAACTGTTTTTT.

The chain carries TRBV13 and TRBJ2-1, with 9 bases identical to TRBD2. The junction had 12 bases not matched to a gene; V was cut back by 5 bases and J by 7 bases. The CDR3 is made up of 16 amino acids. Germline V gives CDR1 PRHDT, CDR2 FYEKMQ (reference sequence). The CDR3 sequence: CASSRVARGGKNEQFF. CDR3 nucleotides: TGTGCCAGCAGCCGAGTGGCGCGGGGGGGAAAAAATGAGCAGTTCTTC. The variable domain in full, with the rest retrieved from reference TRBV13 and TRBJ2-1, is AAGVIQSPRHLIKEKRETATLKCYPIPRHDTVYWYQQGPGQDPQFLISFYEKMQSDKGSIPDRFSAQQFSDYHSELNMSSLELGDSALYFCASSRVARGGKNEQFFGPGTRLTVL.

This clone has just a few counts. CDR3 amino acids: CASSVGLASYNEQFF. CDR3 DNA sequence: TGTGCCAGCAGCGTGGGACTAGCGTCCTACAATGAGCAGTTCTTC. The chain joins TRBV9 to TRBJ2-1; 10 bases are a match to TRBD2. CDR3 length: 15 residues. With V trimmed by 2 bases and J by 1 base, 0 bases remained unmatched. Germline V CDR1 and CDR2: SGDLS, YYNGEE.

This clone was seen just once. In nucleotides, the CDR3 is TGTGCCAGCACCCCCGGACAGGGCTACAATGAGCAGTTCTTC. The encoded protein is CASTPGQGYNEQFF. The gene calls are TRBV5-4 and TRBJ2-1, with 8 positions matching TRBD1. The CDR3 has 14 amino acids. CDR1 and CDR2 from the germline V gene are SGHNT and YYREEE (reference sequence). Trimming cost V 6 bases and J 3 bases; bases outside gene matches: 5.

The rearrangement uses TRBV20-1 and TRBJ2-5; no reliable D call. This CDR3 region has 15 residues. The V gene lost 3 bases and the J gene lost 7 bases, with 21 bases spanning the gap. Germline V gene sequence: CDR1 DFQATT, CDR2 SNEGSKA (reference sequence). In nucleotides, the CDR3 is TGCAGTGCTAGTCCGTCAGACTCGGTAAAAGGGACCCAGTACTTC. This translates into CSASPSDSVKGTQYF.

V gene TRBV3-1 (or the pseudogene TRBV3-2) combines with J gene TRBJ2-3, with a weak D call TRBD1 (5 bases). V lost 1 base and J 4 bases, leaving 9 bases between the germline ends. The germline V gene encodes CDR1 LGHDT and CDR2 YNNKEL (reference sequence). There are 14 residues in the CDR3. The CDR3 spells CASSQVSGSDTQYF. In DNA form, the CDR3 reads TGTGCCAGCAGCCAAGTTTCAGGGTCAGATACGCAGTATTTT.

The J gene is TRBJ2-5, the V gene TRBV5-1; D might be TRBD1 (6 bases). The CDR3 sequence is 16 residues long. Looked up from germline, CDR1 is SGHRS and CDR2 is YFSETQ. Deletions cut 0 bases from V and 1 base from J, with 13 bases between. The CDR3 loop reads CASSLGVDRIQETQYF. In DNA, the CDR3 is TGCGCCAGCAGCTTGGGTGTCGACAGGATCCAAGAGACCCAGTACTTC.

The chain carries TRBV9 and TRBJ1-2, with D perhaps TRBD1 (5 bases). V lost 4 bases to trimming and J lost 7 bases, with 14 bases between them. CDR1 and CDR2 (germline): SGDLS, YYNGEE. The CDR3 spans 13 residues. CDR3 DNA: TGTGCCAGCAGCAAAGCCGGGGGTTCTGGCTACACCTTC. Protein: CASSKAGGSGYTF. The full variable domain, with the rest looked up from reference TRBV9 and TRBJ1-2, is DSGVTQTPKHLITATGQRVTLRCSPRSGDLSVYWYQQSLDQGLQFLIQYYNGEERAKGNILERFSAQQFPDLHSELNLSSLELGDSALYFCASSKAGGSGYTFGSGTRLTVV.

In its sample, this clone was seen a few times. The V call is TRBV28, the J call TRBJ2-7, with 9 bases fitting TRBD1. Trimming at V came to 5 bases and at J to 4 bases, leaving 9 bases not matched to a gene. Germline V gene sequence: CDR1 MDHEN, CDR2 SYDVKM. CDR3 length equals 15 residues. CDR3 sequence: CASSTPGQGTYEQYF. The CDR3 nucleotides read TGTGCCAGCAGTACCCCGGGACAGGGTACTTACGAGCAGTACTTC.

The V call is TRBV5-6, the J call TRBJ1-5; 9 bases map to TRBD1. The CDR3 contains 14 residues. CDR1 is SGHDT, CDR2 YYEEEE, per germline. V shed 4 bases, J shed 6 bases, and the junction held 5 bases outside the gene matches. CDR3 region: CASSAGTGIQPQHF. The CDR3 DNA is TGTGCCAGCAGCGCCGGGACAGGGATTCAGCCCCAGCATTTT. Using reference TRBV5-6 and TRBJ1-5 for the parts outside the CDR3, the full variable domain is DAGVTQSPTHLIKTRGQQVTLRCSPKSGHDTVSWYQQALGQGPQFIFQYYEEEERQRGNFPDRFSGHQFPNYSSELNVNALLLGDSALYLCASSAGTGIQPQHFGDGTRLSIL.

The chain combines TRBV12-5 with TRBJ2-4, with TRBD1 matching over 11 bases. The trim removed 5 bases at V and 9 bases at J, leaving 12 bases unmatched. Germline assignment: CDR1 LGHNT and CDR2 FRNRAP. The CDR3 is made up of 16 amino acids. The CDR3 loop reads CASGPGQGETVSIQYF. CDR3 sequence (DNA): TGTGCTAGTGGTCCGGGACAGGGGGAGACCGTCAGCATTCAGTACTTC.

The chain carries TRBV28 and TRBJ2-7; 9 nucleotides match TRBD1. The CDR3 spans 15 residues. Per the germline V gene, CDR1 is MDHEN and CDR2 is SYDVKM. V was pared by 2 bases and J by 4 bases, with 6 bases of the junction left unmatched. In nucleotides, the CDR3 is TGTGCCAGCAGTTTAAGACGGGACAGGGCGTACGAGCAGTACTTC. Its translation is CASSLRRDRAYEQYF.

The gene calls are TRBV7-9 and TRBJ2-7; possible D gene TRBD1, 5 bases. The CDR3 is made up of 14 amino acids. Germline V gene sequence: CDR1 SEHNR, CDR2 FQNEAQ (reference sequence). Trimming stripped 1 base from V and 0 bases from J, with 7 bases between. CDR3 DNA: TGTGCCAGCAGCTTAGGCAGGGTCTCCTACGAGCAGTACTTC. It translates to CASSLGRVSYEQYF.

The chain links TRBV9 to TRBJ1-2, with 7 bases aligning to TRBD1. Germline-derived CDR1 and CDR2 are SGDLS and YYNGEE. V shed 3 bases, J shed 4 bases, and the junction held 12 bases outside the gene matches. The CDR3 is made up of 16 amino acids. This chain's CDR3 is CASSGVPGGGGYGYTF. In DNA, the CDR3 is TGTGCCAGCAGCGGGGTCCCAGGGGGTGGAGGCTATGGCTACACCTTC.

This clone has only one observation. The chain couples TRBV15 to TRBJ1-3; 9 bases map to TRBD1. The germline gives CDR1 LNHNV, CDR2 YYDKDF (reference sequence). V was clipped by 4 bases and J by 0 bases; unmatched bases: 4. The CDR3 contains 16 residues. The CDR3 protein is CATSMPGQGSGNTIYF. The CDR3 coding sequence is TGTGCCACCAGCATGCCGGGACAGGGCTCTGGAAACACCATATATTTT.

The chain carries TRBV3-1 (or the pseudogene TRBV3-2) and TRBJ1-4; D remains ambiguous. This CDR3 has 14 amino acids. In germline, CDR1 is LGHDT, CDR2 YNNKEL (reference sequence). The germline V and J ends were trimmed by 2 bases and 8 bases, with 12 bases remaining between them. The CDR3 DNA reads TGTGCCAGCAGCCAACACGCCTCACGGGAAAAACTGTTTTTT. Translating gives CASSQHASREKLFF.

V and J are TRBV6-6 and TRBJ2-5, with D uncertain. The CDR3 covers 13 residues. Trimming took 2 bases from V and 2 from J, leaving 6 bases between them. CDR1 and CDR2 from the germline V gene are MNHNY and SVGAGI (reference sequence). The DNA for the CDR3 is TGTGCCAGCAGTTACGCGTTACAAGAGACCCAGTACTTC. This translates into CASSYALQETQYF.

The CDR3 nucleotides are TGTGCCAGCAGCTCGAGAGCAACTAATGAAAAACTGTTTTTT. Its protein product is CASSSRATNEKLFF. The rearrangement links TRBV3-1 (or the pseudogene TRBV3-2) to TRBJ1-4; D call uncertain. This CDR3 has 14 amino acids. V lost 5 bases, J lost 0 bases, and 7 bases lay in between. Germline V gives CDR1 LGHDT, CDR2 YNNKEL (reference sequence).